These 32 T cell receptor beta chains share one sample of origin, sequenced in a study of CD8+ T cells in alopecia areata. TCR sequencing used cDNA made by reverse transcription of extracted RNA. The table came from immunoSEQ multiplex PCR; TCRdb's copy has only in-frame clones and leaves some out. Here the sample spans about 100,000 clones, over 55% being singletons. The sequenced sample consisted of NKG2D-low CD8+ T cells sorted from blood. All receptors derive from a human donor with alopecia areata.

The CDR3: CASSLGTATYEQYF. The CDR3 bases are TGTGCCAGCAGCCTCGGGACTGCTACCTACGAGCAGTACTTC. The chain couples TRBV11-2 to TRBJ2-7; D perhaps matches TRBD2 (6 bases). V shed 5 bases and J shed 2 bases, with 13 bases lying between them. Germline V gene sequence: CDR1 SGHAT, CDR2 FQNNGV. The CDR3 contains 14 residues.

The chain is built from TRBV27 and TRBJ2-7, with D maybe TRBD1 (5 bases). V was cut by 3 bases and J by 6 bases, with 15 bases left in between. CDR3 length equals 14 residues. Per germline, CDR1 MNHEY and CDR2 SMNVEV (reference sequence). The CDR3 coding sequence is TGTGCCAGCAGTTTCTCCCAGGGTCGGAGCGAGCAGTACTTC. Translated: CASSFSQGRSEQYF.

The table lists this clone with a few counts. V gene TRBV6-6 combines with J gene TRBJ2-5; no definite D call. Germline assignment: CDR1 MNHNY and CDR2 SVGAGI (reference sequence). V was trimmed by 6 bases and J by 2 bases, leaving 16 bases between them. CDR3 size: 15 residues. The CDR3 sequence is CASSSDTSQQETQYF. The CDR3 DNA follows: TGTGCCAGCAGCTCCGACACCTCCCAACAAGAGACCCAGTACTTC.

The chain carries TRBV30 and TRBJ2-1; D possibly corresponds to TRBD1 (5 bases). The V and J ends lost 6 bases and 3 bases respectively, with 9 bases between them. Germline V gene data show CDR1 as GTSNPN and CDR2 as SVGIG (reference sequence). The CDR3 runs to 12 residues. CDR3 sequence reads: CACVTDYNEQFF. CDR3 DNA: TGTGCCTGTGTGACAGACTACAATGAGCAGTTCTTC.

This clone was observed a few times. The rearrangement joins TRBV28 to TRBJ2-1, with 7 bases that match TRBD2. CDR1 is MDHEN and CDR2 is SYDVKM in the germline V gene. V lost 8 bases, J lost 4 bases, and 8 bases stayed unmatched. The CDR3 has 14 amino acids. The CDR3 loop reads CASSSGTGYNEQFF. CDR3 nucleotide sequence: TGTGCCAGCTCCAGCGGGACGGGATACAATGAGCAGTTCTTC. Using reference TRBV28 and TRBJ2-1 for the parts outside the CDR3, the full variable domain is DVKVTQSSRYLVKRTGEKVFLECVQDMDHENMFWYRQDPGLGLRLIYFSYDVKMKEKGDIPEGYSVSREKKERFSLILESASTNQTSMYLCASSSGTGYNEQFFGPGTRLTVL.

This clone was recorded a few times. The chain joins TRBV2 to TRBJ1-4; D not certain. CDR1 and CDR2 (germline): SNHLY, FYNNEI. V lost 8 bases and J lost 6, with 13 bases in between. CDR3 length: 13 residues. CDR3: CASFVGEDEKLFF. CDR3 nucleotides: TGTGCCAGCTTCGTCGGGGAGGATGAAAAACTGTTTTTT.

The chain is built from TRBV27 and TRBJ1-1; D is possibly TRBD1 (6 bases). CDR1 is MNHEY, CDR2 SMNVEV, per germline (reference sequence). The V and J ends lost 8 bases and 5 bases respectively, with 15 bases between them. The CDR3 has 13 residues. The CDR3 coding sequence is TGTGCCAGCGCAACAGGGCTGGGAACTGAAGCTTTCTTT. Residues: CASATGLGTEAFF.

This clone appeared a few times. The chain is built from TRBV7-9 and TRBJ2-1; D gene uncertain. V was shortened by 3 bases and J by 9 bases, with 6 bases between the two germline ends. The CDR3 runs to 11 residues. The germline V gene has CDR1 SEHNR and CDR2 FQNEAQ (reference sequence). CDR3 region: CASSFSGEQFF. The CDR3 DNA is TGTGCCAGCAGCTTCAGTGGTGAGCAGTTCTTC.

In its sample, this clone was seen a few times. This rearrangement joins TRBV5-1 to TRBJ2-3; TRBD2 aligns across 10 bases. V shed 4 bases and J 2 bases; nucleotides not matched to a gene: 4. The CDR3 totals 15 residues. Germline V gene lookup returns CDR1 SGHRS and CDR2 YFSETQ. The DNA of the CDR3 is TGCGCCAGCAGCCTCGGGACTAGCGACACAGATACGCAGTATTTT. Its protein is CASSLGTSDTDTQYF.

This chain joins TRBV27 and TRBJ2-7; D is ambiguous. The germline V gene encodes CDR1 MNHEY and CDR2 SMNVEV (reference sequence). V lost 5 bases, J lost 6 bases, and 11 bases lay in between. The CDR3 has 12 amino acids. The CDR3 nucleotides read TGTGCCAGCAGTCCCCCGCTGGGCGAGCAGTACTTC. Translating it yields CASSPPLGEQYF.

The chain is built from TRBV6-1 and TRBJ2-5, with D hard to call. The V end lost 6 bases, the J end lost 2 bases, and 16 bases lay between the germline ends. This CDR3 comprises 15 residues. In germline, CDR1 is MNHNS, CDR2 SASEGT. CDR3 coding DNA: TGTGCCAGCAGGGGTTTGGGCAGAAGTCAAGAGACCCAGTACTTC. Its translation: CASRGLGRSQETQYF.

The V gene is TRBV19, the J gene TRBJ1-5, with D possibly matching TRBD1 (5 bases). Germline CDR1 is LNHDA and CDR2 is SQIVND (reference sequence). Trimming shortened V by 6 bases and J by 3 bases, and 6 bases separated the two germline ends. This CDR3 has 12 amino acids. Here the CDR3 DNA reads TGTGCCAGTAGCAGGGCCAATCAGCCCCAGCATTTT. Translated: CASSRANQPQHF.

As to this clone: Other DNA sequences in the same sample also yield this CDR3. V and J are TRBV6-5 and TRBJ1-1, with a tentative D call TRBD1 (5 bases). Germline V CDR1 and CDR2: MNHEY, SVGAGI. V lost 6 bases and J lost 2, with 10 bases in between. The CDR3 totals 13 residues. DNA of the CDR3: TGTGCCAGCAGCTCCGGGGCCAACACTGAAGCTTTCTTT. It encodes CASSSGANTEAFF.

This chain links TRBV7-3 with TRBJ2-3; unclear D gene. V was trimmed by 0 bases and J by 2 bases, leaving 6 bases between them. Germline CDR1 and CDR2: SGHTA and FQGTGA. The length of the CDR3 is 14 residues. CDR3 in DNA: TGTGCCAGCAGCTTAACGGGTGACACAGATACGCAGTATTTT. Residues: CASSLTGDTDTQYF. The full variable domain, with the rest looked up from reference TRBV7-3 and TRBJ2-3, is GAGVSQTPSNKVTEKGKYVELRCDPISGHTALYWYRQSLGQGPEFLIYFQGTGAADDSGLPNDRFFAVRPEGSVSTLKIQRTERGDSAVYLCASSLTGDTDTQYFGPGTRLTVL.

A few counts support this clone. CDR3 DNA: TGTGCCAGCAGCTTATCCGTAGCGGGAGACAATGAGCAGTTCTTC. This encodes CASSLSVAGDNEQFF. The chain couples TRBV7-9 to TRBJ2-1; 9 bases align to TRBD2. The V gene end was trimmed by 2 bases and the J gene end by 5 bases; junction bases not matched to a gene: 4. This CDR3 is built from 15 residues. Germline CDR1 is SEHNR and CDR2 is FQNEAQ (reference sequence).

The chain carries TRBV6-1 and TRBJ1-5; D not resolved. V lost 1 base, J lost 0 bases, and 4 bases lay in between. This CDR3 spans 14 amino acids. Germline assignment: CDR1 MNHNS and CDR2 SASEGT. CDR3 sequence (DNA): TGTGCCAGCAGTGAAGTTGGTAGCAATCAGCCCCAGCATTTT. Protein product: CASSEVGSNQPQHF.

The V gene is TRBV11-2, the J gene TRBJ2-7, with 11 bases lining up with TRBD2. The CDR3 loop spans 17 amino acids. Looked up from germline, CDR1 is SGHAT and CDR2 is FQNNGV. The V and J ends lost 5 bases and 4 bases, in that order; junction bases with no gene match: 13. CDR3 sequence (DNA): TGTGCCAGCAGCCATCAATCCGGGACTAGCGGAAATTACGAGCAGTACTTC. This gives the protein CASSHQSGTSGNYEQYF.

This clone has only a few counts. This chain connects TRBV6-5 to TRBJ2-2; D unresolved. The CDR3 has 14 amino acids. Germline V gene lookup returns CDR1 MNHEY and CDR2 SVGAGI. V gave up 2 bases and J gave up 3 bases, with 7 bases separating them. The CDR3 spells CASSYTPDTGELFF. The DNA for the CDR3 is TGTGCCAGCAGTTACACCCCGGACACCGGGGAGCTGTTTTTT.

The rearrangement joins TRBV13 to TRBJ2-1; D remains unclear. This CDR3 contains 15 residues. V lost 3 bases and J lost 7, with 16 bases in between. CDR1 and CDR2 (germline): PRHDT, FYEKMQ (reference sequence). CDR3 residues: CASSFPTNRLNEQFF. CDR3 nucleotide sequence: TGTGCCAGCAGCTTCCCTACGAATAGGTTGAATGAGCAGTTCTTC. Filled out from reference TRBV13 and TRBJ2-1, the complete variable domain reads AAGVIQSPRHLIKEKRETATLKCYPIPRHDTVYWYQQGPGQDPQFLISFYEKMQSDKGSIPDRFSAQQFSDYHSELNMSSLELGDSALYFCASSFPTNRLNEQFFGPGTRLTVL.

V is TRBV27 and J is TRBJ2-7, with D maybe TRBD2 (6 bases). Germline lookup yields CDR1 MNHEY and CDR2 SMNVEV (reference sequence). Trimming pared 6 bases from V and 3 bases from J, leaving 9 bases between. This CDR3 contains 12 residues. CDR3 residues: CASSSGLYEQYF. CDR3 nucleotides: TGTGCCAGCAGCTCGGGACTCTACGAGCAGTACTTC.

The V and J genes are TRBV28 and TRBJ1-5, with D hard to call. In germline, CDR1 is MDHEN, CDR2 SYDVKM. This CDR3 comprises 16 residues. Trimming left V 5 bases short and J 0 bases short, with 14 bases between. The CDR3 is CASSNAGEFSNQPQHF. The CDR3 DNA reads as TGTGCCAGCAGTAATGCTGGGGAGTTTAGCAATCAGCCCCAGCATTTT.

The J gene is TRBJ2-3, the V gene TRBV9; D possibly corresponds to TRBD2 (6 bases). The CDR3 is made up of 15 amino acids. The V end lost 0 bases, the J end lost 0 bases, and 8 bases lay between the germline ends. Per the germline V gene, CDR1 is SGDLS and CDR2 is YYNGEE. The CDR3 spells CASSVVGGSTDTQYF. The DNA of the CDR3 is TGTGCCAGCAGCGTAGTCGGGGGAAGCACAGATACGCAGTATTTT.

The gene calls are TRBV28 and TRBJ2-2; a weak D match, TRBD2 (6 bases). The CDR3 consists of 16 residues. Germline values: CDR1 MDHEN, CDR2 SYDVKM. The V end was cut by 6 bases, the J end by 2 bases, with 16 bases between. The CDR3 DNA is TGTGCCAGCAGCCCTTCTGGACTACCTAACACCGGGGAGCTGTTTTTT. It specifies CASSPSGLPNTGELFF. Looking up the rest from reference TRBV28 and TRBJ2-2 gives the full variable domain: DVKVTQSSRYLVKRTGEKVFLECVQDMDHENMFWYRQDPGLGLRLIYFSYDVKMKEKGDIPEGYSVSREKKERFSLILESASTNQTSMYLCASSPSGLPNTGELFFGEGSRLTVL.

This clone was picked up a small number of times. This chain connects TRBV29-1 to TRBJ2-7, with a possible D match to TRBD2 (5 bases). V dropped 2 bases and J dropped 4 bases, with 6 bases sitting between them. From germline, CDR1 is SQVTM and CDR2 ANQGSEA. The CDR3 consists of 11 residues. CDR3 sequence: CSVERDYEQYF. In DNA form, the CDR3 reads TGCAGCGTTGAACGGGATTACGAGCAGTACTTC.

The gene calls are TRBV6-5 and TRBJ2-7, with TRBD2 identical over 10 bases. The CDR3 contains 15 residues. The germline CDR1 and CDR2 sequences are MNHEY and SVGAGI. The V segment lost 5 bases and the J segment 0 bases; nucleotides outside the gene matches: 4. The CDR3 reads CASSIGLAASYEQYF. The CDR3 DNA is TGTGCCAGCAGTATCGGACTAGCGGCCTCCTACGAGCAGTACTTC.

The V call is TRBV29-1, the J call TRBJ2-2; D is undetermined. The CDR3 length is 11 residues. Trimming removed 3 bases from V and 5 bases from J, with 4 bases in between. Germline V lookup: CDR1 SQVTM, CDR2 ANQGSEA. CDR3 in DNA: TGCAGCGTTGATCGGACCGGGGAGCTGTTTTTT. Translating it yields CSVDRTGELFF.

CDR3 in DNA: TGTGCCAGCATGGAACTCCTCAGCGATGAGCAGTTCTTC. This codes for CASMELLSDEQFF. This chain links TRBV28 with TRBJ2-1; unclear D gene. CDR1 and CDR2 (germline): MDHEN, SYDVKM. This CDR3 region has 13 residues. V lost 7 bases and J 8 bases, leaving 15 bases between the germline ends.

This clone was detected only a few times. The CDR3 bases are TGTGCCAGCAGTCCGACTAGCGGGAGGGCCAACTACGAGCAGTACTTC. Protein sequence: CASSPTSGRANYEQYF. The V call is TRBV27, the J call TRBJ2-7; 14 positions agree with TRBD2. This CDR3 has 16 residues. Germline trimming cut 5 bases from V and 3 bases from J; bases unmatched to any gene: 6. Germline CDR1 is MNHEY and CDR2 is SMNVEV (reference sequence).

V is TRBV18 and J is TRBJ1-5, with D unresolved. Looked up from germline, CDR1 is KGHSH and CDR2 is LQKENI. Trimming stripped 0 bases from V and 2 bases from J, with 11 bases between. This CDR3 spans 16 amino acids. In nucleotides, the CDR3 is TGTGCCAGCTCACCACCTGAGGATTCTGGCAATCAGCCCCAGCATTTT. Translating gives CASSPPEDSGNQPQHF.

This clone turned up a few times. The chain employs TRBV27 and TRBJ2-1; possibly TRBD1 or TRBD2 for D (5 bases each). Looked up from germline, CDR1 is MNHEY and CDR2 is SMNVEV (reference sequence). V was cut by 6 bases and J by 10 bases, with 19 bases left in between. This CDR3 region has 14 residues. The CDR3 loop is CASSLGVASGEQFF. In DNA form, the CDR3 reads TGTGCCAGCAGCTTGGGGGTAGCTTCGGGGGAGCAGTTCTTC.

The chain recombines TRBV2 with TRBJ2-2; 8 bases match TRBD1. Germline-derived CDR1 and CDR2 are SNHLY and FYNNEI. J was trimmed by 6 bases and V by 5 bases; bases with no gene match: 2. The CDR3 covers 13 residues. The CDR3 sequence: CASSPQGAGELFF. CDR3 nucleotides: TGTGCCAGCAGTCCACAGGGGGCCGGGGAGCTGTTTTTT.

This chain connects TRBV5-6 to TRBJ2-1; D not resolved. The CDR3 is 12 residues long. Trimming took 0 bases from V and 9 from J, leaving 7 bases between them. Germline V gives CDR1 SGHDT, CDR2 YYEEEE. CDR3 amino acids: CASSLGSGEQFF. For the CDR3, the DNA is TGTGCCAGCAGCTTGGGTTCTGGTGAGCAGTTCTTC.